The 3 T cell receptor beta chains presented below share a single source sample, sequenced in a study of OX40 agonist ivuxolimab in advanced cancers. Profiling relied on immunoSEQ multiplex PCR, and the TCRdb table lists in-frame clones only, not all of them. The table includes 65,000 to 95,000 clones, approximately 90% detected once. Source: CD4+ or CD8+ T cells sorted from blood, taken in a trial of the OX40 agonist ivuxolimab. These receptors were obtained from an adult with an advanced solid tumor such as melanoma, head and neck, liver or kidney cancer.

The CDR3 nucleotides are TGCGCCAGCAGCCCCAGCCGAGGTGGTGGGGGGAGGACTGAAGCTTTCTTT. It is translated as CASSPSRGGGGRTEAFF. The V gene is TRBV5-1, the J gene TRBJ1-1; tentatively, D is TRBD1 (5 bases). Between the trimmed V and J ends, which lost 4 bases and 5 bases, there was a span of 24 bases. Germline CDR1 reads SGHRS; CDR2 reads YFSETQ. This CDR3 is built from 17 residues.

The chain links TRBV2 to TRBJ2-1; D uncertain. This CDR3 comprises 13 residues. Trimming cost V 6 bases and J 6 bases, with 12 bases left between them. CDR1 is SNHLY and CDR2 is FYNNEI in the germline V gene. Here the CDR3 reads CASSEARPNEQFF. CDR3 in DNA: TGTGCCAGCAGCGAGGCCCGCCCCAATGAGCAGTTCTTC.

The CDR3 DNA follows: TGTGCCAGCAGCTTATTCGGGACACCTCCCTACGAGCAGTACTTC. Translated: CASSLFGTPPYEQYF. The chain carries TRBV7-2 and TRBJ2-7; the D gene is possibly TRBD1 (6 bases). CDR3 length: 15 amino acids. Germline V gene lookup returns CDR1 SGHTA and CDR2 FQGNSA. V was cut by 2 bases and J by 2 bases, with 13 bases left in between.